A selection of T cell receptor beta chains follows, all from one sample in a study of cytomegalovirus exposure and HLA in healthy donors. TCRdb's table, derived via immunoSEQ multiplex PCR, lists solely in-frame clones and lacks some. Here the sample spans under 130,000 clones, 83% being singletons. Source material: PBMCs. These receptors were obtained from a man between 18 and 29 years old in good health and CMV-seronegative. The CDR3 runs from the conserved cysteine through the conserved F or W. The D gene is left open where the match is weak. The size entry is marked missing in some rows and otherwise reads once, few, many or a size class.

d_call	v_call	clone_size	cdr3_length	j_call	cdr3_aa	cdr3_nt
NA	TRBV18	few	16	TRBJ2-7	CASSPLSNSPPYEQYF	TGTGCCAGCTCACCCCTATCGAACTCGCCCCCCTACGAGCAGTACTTC
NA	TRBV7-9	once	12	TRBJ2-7	CASSLAGAEQYF	TGTGCCAGCAGCTTAGCGGGAGCCGAGCAGTACTTC
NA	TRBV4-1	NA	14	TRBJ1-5	CASSQGTDNQPQHF	TGCGCCAGCAGCCAAGGGACAGACAATCAGCCCCAGCATTTT
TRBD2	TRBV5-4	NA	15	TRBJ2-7	CASSFLGGSSYEQYF	TGTGCCAGCAGCTTCTTGGGCGGGAGCTCCTACGAGCAGTACTTC
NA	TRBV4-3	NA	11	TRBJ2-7	CASSGAHEQYF	TGCGCCAGCAGCGGGGCCCACGAGCAGTACTTC
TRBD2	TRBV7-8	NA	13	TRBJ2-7	CASSPEGGYEQYF	TGTGCCAGCAGCCCCGAGGGAGGGTACGAGCAGTACTTC
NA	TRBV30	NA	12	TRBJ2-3	CAWRDGGDTQYF	TGTGCCTGGAGGGACGGCGGGGATACGCAGTATTTT
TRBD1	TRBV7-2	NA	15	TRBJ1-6	CASSLPTGTNSPLHF	TGTGCCAGCAGCTTACCGACAGGGACGAATTCACCCCTCCACTTT
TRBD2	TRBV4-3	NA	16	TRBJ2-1	CASSQPLAGGVYEQFF	TGCGCCAGCAGCCAACCACTAGCGGGAGGGGTGTATGAGCAGTTCTTC
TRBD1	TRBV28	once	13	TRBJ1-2	CASTAGQGIGYTF	TGTGCCAGCACAGCCGGACAGGGGATTGGCTACACCTTC
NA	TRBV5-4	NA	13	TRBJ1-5	CASSLEGGQPQHF	TGTGCCAGCAGCCTGGAAGGGGGACAGCCCCAGCATTTT
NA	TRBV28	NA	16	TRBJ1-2	CASSSTYRWASYGYTF	TGTGCCAGCAGTTCCACGTACAGGTGGGCTTCCTATGGCTACACCTTC
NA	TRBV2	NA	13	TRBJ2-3	CASSLRLSDTQYF	TGTGCCAGCAGCTTACGACTTTCGGATACGCAGTATTTT
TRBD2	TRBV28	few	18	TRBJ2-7	CASSKRTSGPSIGYEQYF	TGTGCCAGCAGTAAAAGGACTAGCGGGCCCTCTATTGGGTACGAGCAGTACTTC
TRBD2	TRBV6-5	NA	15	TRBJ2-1	CASSASSGSYNEQFF	TGTGCCAGCAGTGCCTCTAGCGGGAGCTACAATGAGCAGTTCTTC
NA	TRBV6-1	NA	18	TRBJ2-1	CASSEALPVGGGVDEQFF	TGTGCCAGCAGTGAAGCGCTTCCGGTTGGCGGAGGGGTCGATGAGCAGTTCTTC
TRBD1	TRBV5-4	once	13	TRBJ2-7	CASSWDRRYEQYF	TGTGCCAGCAGCTGGGACAGGAGATACGAGCAGTACTTC
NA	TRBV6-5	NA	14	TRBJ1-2	CASKGMGQLYGYTF	TGTGCCAGCAAAGGGATGGGACAACTCTATGGCTACACCTTC
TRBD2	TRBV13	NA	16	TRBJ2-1	CASSLSPAGGYNEQFF	TGTGCCAGCAGCTTATCCCCAGCGGGAGGGTACAATGAGCAGTTCTTC
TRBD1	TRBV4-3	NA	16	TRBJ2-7	CASSYTRDREFDEQYF	TGCGCCAGCAGCTATACCCGGGACAGGGAGTTTGACGAGCAGTACTTC
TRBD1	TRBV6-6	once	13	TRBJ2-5	CASSTGGQETQYF	TGTGCCAGCAGCACAGGGGGACAAGAGACCCAGTACTTC
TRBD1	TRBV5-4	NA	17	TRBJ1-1	CASSEGSGQGHSTEAFF	TGTGCCAGCAGCGAAGGATCGGGACAGGGTCATAGCACTGAAGCTTTCTTT
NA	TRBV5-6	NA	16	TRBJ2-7	CASSFWTVIYSYEQYF	TGTGCCAGCAGCTTTTGGACAGTTATCTACTCCTACGAGCAGTACTTC
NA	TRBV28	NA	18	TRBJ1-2	CASSSSGTQHTFNYGYTF	TGTGCCAGCAGTTCCTCCGGGACTCAACATACATTTAACTATGGCTACACCTTC
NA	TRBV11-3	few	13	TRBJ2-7	CASSPRGIGSQYF	TGTGCCAGCAGCCCCCGGGGTATCGGGTCGCAGTACTTC
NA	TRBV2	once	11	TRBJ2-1	CASRLYNEQFF	TGTGCCAGCAGACTATACAATGAGCAGTTCTTC
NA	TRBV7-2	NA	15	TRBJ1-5	CASSLAARGDQPQHF	TGTGCCAGCAGCTTAGCAGCCAGGGGTGATCAGCCCCAGCATTTT
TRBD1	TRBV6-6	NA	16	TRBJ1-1	CASSYSMAGGDWEAFF	TGTGCCAGCAGTTACTCGATGGCAGGGGGAGACTGGGAAGCTTTCTTT
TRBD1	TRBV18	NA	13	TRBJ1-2	CASSPRTGAGYTF	TGTGCCAGCTCACCCCGGACAGGGGCTGGCTACACCTTC
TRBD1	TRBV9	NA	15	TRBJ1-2	CASSAHRGQNYGYTF	TGTGCCAGCAGCGCGCACAGGGGGCAAAACTATGGCTACACCTTC
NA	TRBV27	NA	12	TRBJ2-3	CASSLSRGSQYF	TGTGCCAGCAGTTTAAGTAGGGGTTCGCAGTATTTT
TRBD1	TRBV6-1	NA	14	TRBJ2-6	CASMTGAGANVLTF	TGTGCCAGCATGACAGGGGCCGGGGCCAACGTCCTGACTTTC
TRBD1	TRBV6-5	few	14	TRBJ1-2	CASSLKTGGIGYTF	TGTGCCAGCAGTCTTAAAACAGGGGGAATCGGCTACACCTTC
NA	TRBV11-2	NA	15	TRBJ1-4	CASSFGRTTNEKLFF	TGTGCCAGCAGCTTCGGGAGGACAACTAATGAAAAACTGTTTTTT
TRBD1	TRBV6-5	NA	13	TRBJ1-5	CASRPGTDQPQHF	TGTGCCAGCAGGCCCGGGACAGATCAGCCCCAGCATTTT
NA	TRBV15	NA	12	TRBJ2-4	CATSSLEGGRYF	TGTGCCACCAGCAGCCTTGAGGGGGGGCGGTACTTC
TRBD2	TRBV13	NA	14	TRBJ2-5	CASSWREGPETQYF	TGTGCCAGCAGCTGGCGGGAGGGCCCAGAGACCCAGTACTTC
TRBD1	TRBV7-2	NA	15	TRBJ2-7	CASSLESGQANEQYF	TGTGCCAGCAGCTTAGAGTCGGGACAGGCGAACGAGCAGTACTTC
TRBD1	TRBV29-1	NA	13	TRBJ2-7	CRVDQDRAYEQYF	TGCAGGGTGGATCAAGACAGGGCCTACGAGCAGTACTTC
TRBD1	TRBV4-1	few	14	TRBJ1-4	CASSLTGPNEKLFF	TGCGCCAGCAGCTTGACAGGGCCTAATGAAAAACTGTTTTTT
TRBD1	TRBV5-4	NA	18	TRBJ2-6	CASSQAGQGLSGANVLTF	TGCGCCAGCAGCCAAGCGGGACAGGGTCTCTCTGGGGCCAACGTCCTGACTTTC
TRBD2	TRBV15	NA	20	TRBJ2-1	CATSRPPWLAGVPSYNEQFF	TGTGCCACCAGCAGGCCACCATGGCTAGCGGGAGTCCCGTCCTACAATGAGCAGTTCTTC
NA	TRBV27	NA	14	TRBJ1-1	CASSLLGRGTEAFF	TGTGCCAGCAGTTTATTGGGTCGAGGGACTGAAGCTTTCTTT
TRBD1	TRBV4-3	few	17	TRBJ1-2	CASSQGAGGQAFYGYTF	TGCGCCAGCAGCCAAGGGGCCGGGGGACAGGCCTTCTATGGCTACACCTTC
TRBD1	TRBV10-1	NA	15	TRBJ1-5	CASSDRDSPNAPQHF	TGCGCCAGCAGTGACCGGGACAGCCCGAATGCGCCCCAGCATTTT
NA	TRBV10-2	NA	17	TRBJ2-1	CASTNPSNYLLHNEQFF	TGCGCCAGCACCAATCCCTCGAACTACCTACTTCACAATGAGCAGTTCTTC
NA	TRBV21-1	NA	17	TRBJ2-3	CASSKRLDLTSTDTQYF	TGTGCCAGCAGCAAACGACTAGATTTAACGAGCACAGATACGCAGTATTTT
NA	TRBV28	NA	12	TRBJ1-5	CASSQGHQPQHF	TGTGCCAGCAGCCAGGGTCATCAGCCCCAGCATTTT
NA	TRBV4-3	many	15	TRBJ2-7	CASSQDRSGPYEQYF	TGCGCCAGCAGCCAAGATAGGTCAGGCCCCTACGAGCAGTACTTC
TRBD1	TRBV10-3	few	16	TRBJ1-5	CAISESKQGVNQPQHF	TGTGCCATCAGTGAGTCGAAACAGGGGGTCAATCAGCCCCAGCATTTT